The rows below give T cell receptor beta chains drawn from one sample of a study of blood T cells in healthy people across ages. TCRdb ran MiXCR on the 5' RACE reads and lists one entry per CDR3 protein. The sample has fewer than 1,200,000 distinct CDR3 sequences; about 25% are singletons. Separately, the same data were catalogued under a study of T cells of mothers and their children.

The sequenced sample consisted of blood. The origin of the receptors is a girl between 2 and 10 years old in good health. The CDR3 runs from the conserved cysteine through the conserved F or W. The order of the fields is CDR3 DNA, CDR3 protein, CDR3 length, J gene, V gene, D gene, clone size. The D gene is left open where the match is weak. Clone sizes are given selectively: once, few, many, or a class where the clone is expanded.

TGTGCCAGCAGCTATACAGGGTCCCACGAGCAGTACTTC,CASSYTGSHEQYF,13,TRBJ2-7,TRBV3-1,-,few
TGCGCCAGCAGTGAAGGGGGGGCCAATGAGCAGTTCTTC,CASSEGGANEQFF,13,TRBJ2-1,TRBV10-2,-,-
TGTGCCAGCAGCCCAGGGGCTCCCCAGACCCAGTACTTC,CASSPGAPQTQYF,13,TRBJ2-5,TRBV7-9,-,-
TGTGCCATCAGTGAGTTGGGCCAACCGGCCCTCGAGCAGTACTTC,CAISELGQPALEQYF,15,TRBJ2-7,TRBV10-3,-,few
TGTGCCAGCAGCTTATCGGTAGCGGTCCAAGAGACCCAGTACTTC,CASSLSVAVQETQYF,15,TRBJ2-5,TRBV7-2,-,-
TGTGCCAGCAGCTCCACTAGCGTCTCCCTCACAGATACGCAGTATTTT,CASSSTSVSLTDTQYF,16,TRBJ2-3,TRBV7-9,TRBD2,-
TGTGCCAGCAGCCTAGTTGACAATGAGCAGTTCTTC,CASSLVDNEQFF,12,TRBJ2-1,TRBV12-3/TRBV12-4,-,many
TGTGCGGCAAGCGGCGGGGGAGGAGAGACCCAGTACTTC,CAASGGGGETQYF,13,TRBJ2-5,TRBV19,TRBD2,-
TGCAGTGCTCCACCGACTAGCGGGGGGGCGGGAGAGACCCAGTACTTC,CSAPPTSGGAGETQYF,16,TRBJ2-5,TRBV20-1,TRBD2,few
TGTGCCAGCAGCCTTCCGGGACCAGGCACAGATACGCAGTATTTT,CASSLPGPGTDTQYF,15,TRBJ2-3,TRBV12-3/TRBV12-4,-,-
TGCAGCGGATTTTTAGGGGATAACTATGGCTACACCTTC,CSGFLGDNYGYTF,13,TRBJ1-2,TRBV29-1,-,few
TGCGCCAGCGGAGCGGGAGGGGGCGGTGGCGGAAATAATGAAAAACTGTTTTTT,CASGAGGGGGGNNEKLFF,18,TRBJ1-4,TRBV4-1,TRBD1,-
TGCGCCAGCAGCCGACAGGCCCAGAGCTCCTACGAGCAGTACTTC,CASSRQAQSSYEQYF,15,TRBJ2-7,TRBV5-1,-,-
TGCAGTGCAACGGACATAAAAGGGGCGGGGAACTACGAGCAGTACTTC,CSATDIKGAGNYEQYF,16,TRBJ2-7,TRBV20-1,-,-
TGTGCCAGCAGCTTATGGACTGGCGGGAGCAGGTATGAGCAGTTCTTC,CASSLWTGGSRYEQFF,16,TRBJ2-1,TRBV7-8,TRBD2,few
TGTGCCAGCGGTTCCCAGGGTGATCAGCCCCAGCATTTT,CASGSQGDQPQHF,13,TRBJ1-5,TRBV5-6,-,few
TGTGCCAGCATCCCCCTATTGTCAGATACGCAGTATTTT,CASIPLLSDTQYF,13,TRBJ2-3,TRBV9,-,once